This TCR beta chain was retrieved from a study of cytomegalovirus exposure and HLA in healthy donors. The study, taken as a whole, reports: A prior analysis recorded that most TCR beta V segments were productive about 90% or about 30% of the time.

PCR used 60 Vbeta primers and 13 Jbeta primers. Clones were read by immunoSEQ multiplex PCR, and TCRdb kept only the in-frame ones, dropping some. The sample lists about 200,000 clones, around 74% occurring once. The V gene's germline CDR1 is MNHNS and CDR2 SASEGT. V trimming: 1 base; J trimming: 6 bases; junction bases outside the gene matches: 5. This CDR3 contains 16 residues. To note about this clone: Its antigen is unknown.

V gene TRBV6-1 combines with J gene TRBJ2-1, with TRBD1 matching over 11 bases. This receptor was identified in a girl aged 10 to 17 in good health and CMV-seropositive. Sequencing used PBMCs. Here the CDR3 DNA reads TGTGCCAGCAGTGAAGTAGACGGGACAGGGGGCAATGAGCAGTTCTTC. Translation: CASSEVDGTGGNEQFF.